The TCR beta chain under discussion was sequenced for a study of cytomegalovirus exposure and HLA in healthy donors. Across the study: The platform used for the 120 validation repertoires matched that of the roughly 720 first-cohort repertoires, a later analysis reported. Study results and caveats: Researchers reported that three CMV-associated chains were confirmed in vitro as CMV antigen-specific.

A note on this clone: Its matching antigen is unknown. Additional DNA sequences in this sample encode the identical CDR3.

CDR3 length: 13 residues. The V and J ends lost 3 bases and 6 bases, in that order; junction bases with no gene match: 2. The germline CDR1 and CDR2 sequences are SQVTM and ANQGSEA. This table comes from immunoSEQ multiplex PCR, and its TCRdb copy is limited to in-frame clones, with some not included. Of roughly 250,000 clones detected, approximately 86% appear once; the ten largest clones hold 1% to 1.5%. The sequence was collected from a woman under 40 in good health and CMV-seropositive. The sample consisted of PBMCs. V and J are TRBV29-1 and TRBJ2-1, with 10 bases identical to TRBD1. This chain's CDR3 is CSVERDRGNEQFF. CDR3 DNA sequence: TGCAGCGTTGAGAGGGACAGGGGCAATGAGCAGTTCTTC.